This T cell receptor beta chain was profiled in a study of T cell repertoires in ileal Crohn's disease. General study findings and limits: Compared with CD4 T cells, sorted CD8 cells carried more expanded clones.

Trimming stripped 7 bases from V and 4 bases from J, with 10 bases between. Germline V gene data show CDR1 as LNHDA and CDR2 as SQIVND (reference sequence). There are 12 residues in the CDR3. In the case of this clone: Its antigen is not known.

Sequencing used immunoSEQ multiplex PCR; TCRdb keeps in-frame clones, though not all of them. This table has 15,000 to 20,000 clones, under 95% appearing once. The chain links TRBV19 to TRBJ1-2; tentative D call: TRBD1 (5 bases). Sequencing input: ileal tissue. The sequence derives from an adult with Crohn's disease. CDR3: CASMAGPYGYTF. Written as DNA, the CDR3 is TGTGCCAGTATGGCAGGGCCCTATGGCTACACCTTC.